This TCR beta chain was sequenced during a study of blood T cell repertoires in COVID-19. Across the study: Italy, Spain and the United States were the sources of the convalescent and acute COVID-19 samples. The cDNA or gDNA used as material had been derived from T cells, B-cell-depleted T cells, or PBMCs.

Only in-frame clones appear in the TCRdb table, and some are missing; sequencing was by immunoSEQ multiplex PCR. The sample yields roughly 290,000 clones, 70% to 90% seen once. Two negative PCRs, clearance, or symptom resolution had been documented for recovered Cohort 3 donors. Between the trimmed V and J ends, which lost 0 bases and 3 bases, there was a span of 8 bases. The CDR3 loop spans 14 amino acids. Per the germline V gene, CDR1 is MNHEY and CDR2 is SMNVEV (reference sequence). This TCR was sampled from a man in his thirties or forties who had recovered from COVID-19. This chain joins TRBV27 and TRBJ1-2; D is possibly TRBD1 (5 bases). What was sequenced was PBMCs or T cells enriched from blood (not recorded which). The CDR3 reads CASSLSWGHYGYTF. CDR3 sequence (DNA): TGTGCCAGCAGTTTATCCTGGGGCCACTATGGCTACACCTTC.